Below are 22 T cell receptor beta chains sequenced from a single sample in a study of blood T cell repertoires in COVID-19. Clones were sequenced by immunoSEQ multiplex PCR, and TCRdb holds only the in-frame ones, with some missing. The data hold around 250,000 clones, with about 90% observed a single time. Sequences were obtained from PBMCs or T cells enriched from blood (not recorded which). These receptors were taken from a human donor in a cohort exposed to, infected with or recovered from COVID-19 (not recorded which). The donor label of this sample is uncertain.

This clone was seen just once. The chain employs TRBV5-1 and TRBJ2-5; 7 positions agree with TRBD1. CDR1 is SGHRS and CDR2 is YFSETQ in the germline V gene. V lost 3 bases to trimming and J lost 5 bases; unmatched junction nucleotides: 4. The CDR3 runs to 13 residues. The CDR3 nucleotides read TGCGCCAGCAGCTCCCCGGACAGGGAGACCCAGTACTTC. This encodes CASSSPDRETQYF.

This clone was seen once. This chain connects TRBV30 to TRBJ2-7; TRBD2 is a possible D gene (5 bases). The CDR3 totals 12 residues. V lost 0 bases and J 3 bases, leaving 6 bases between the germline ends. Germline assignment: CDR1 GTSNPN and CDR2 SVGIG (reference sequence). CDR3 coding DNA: TGTGCCTGGAGTGTAGAGGGCTACGAGCAGTACTTC. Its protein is CAWSVEGYEQYF. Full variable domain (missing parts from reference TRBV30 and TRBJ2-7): SQTIHQWPATLVQPVGSPLSLECTVEGTSNPNLYWYRQAAGRGLQLLFYSVGIGQISSEVPQNLSASRPQDRQFILSSKKLLLSDSGFYLCAWSVEGYEQYFGPGTRLTVT.

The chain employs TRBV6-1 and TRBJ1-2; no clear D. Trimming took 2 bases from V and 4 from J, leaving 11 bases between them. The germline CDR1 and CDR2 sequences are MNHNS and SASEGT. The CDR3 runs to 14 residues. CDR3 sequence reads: CASSEPGTSYGYTF. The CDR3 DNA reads TGTGCCAGCAGTGAACCGGGAACCAGCTATGGCTACACCTTC.

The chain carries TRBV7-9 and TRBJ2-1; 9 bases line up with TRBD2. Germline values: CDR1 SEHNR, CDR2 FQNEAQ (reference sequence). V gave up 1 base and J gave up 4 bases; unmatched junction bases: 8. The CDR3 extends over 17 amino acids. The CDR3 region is CASSLGSLAGNYNEQFF. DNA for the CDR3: TGTGCCAGCAGCTTAGGTTCGCTAGCGGGGAATTACAATGAGCAGTTCTTC.

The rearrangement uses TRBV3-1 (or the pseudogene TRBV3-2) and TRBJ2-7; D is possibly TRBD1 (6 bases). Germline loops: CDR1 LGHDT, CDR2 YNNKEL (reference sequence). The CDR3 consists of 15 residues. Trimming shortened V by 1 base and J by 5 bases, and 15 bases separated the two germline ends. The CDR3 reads CASSQVRAGDHEQYF. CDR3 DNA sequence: TGTGCCAGCAGCCAAGTTCGTGCAGGGGACCACGAGCAGTACTTC.

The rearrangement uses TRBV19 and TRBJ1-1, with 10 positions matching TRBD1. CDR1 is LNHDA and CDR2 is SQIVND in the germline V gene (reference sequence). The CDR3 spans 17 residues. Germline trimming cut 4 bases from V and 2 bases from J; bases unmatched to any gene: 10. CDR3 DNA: TGTGCCAGTAGTACGTGGACAGGGGGGGTACAAAACACTGAAGCTTTCTTT. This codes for CASSTWTGGVQNTEAFF.

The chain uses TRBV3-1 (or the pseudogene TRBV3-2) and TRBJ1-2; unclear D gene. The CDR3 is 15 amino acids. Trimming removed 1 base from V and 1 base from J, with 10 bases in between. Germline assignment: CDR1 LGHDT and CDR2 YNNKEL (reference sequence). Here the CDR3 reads CASSQGRGGNYGYTF. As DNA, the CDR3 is TGTGCCAGCAGCCAAGGACGGGGAGGTAACTATGGCTACACCTTC.

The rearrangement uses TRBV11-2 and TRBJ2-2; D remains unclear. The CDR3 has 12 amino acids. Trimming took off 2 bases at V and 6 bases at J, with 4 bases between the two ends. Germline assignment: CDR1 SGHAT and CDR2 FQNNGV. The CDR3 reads CASSLLAGELFF. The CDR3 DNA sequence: TGTGCCAGCAGCTTACTTGCCGGGGAGCTGTTTTTT.

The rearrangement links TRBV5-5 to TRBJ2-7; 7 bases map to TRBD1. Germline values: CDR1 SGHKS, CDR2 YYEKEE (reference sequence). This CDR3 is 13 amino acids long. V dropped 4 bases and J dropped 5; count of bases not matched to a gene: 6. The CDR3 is CASSLLTGHEQYF. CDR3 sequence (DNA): TGTGCCAGCAGCCTATTGACAGGGCACGAGCAGTACTTC.

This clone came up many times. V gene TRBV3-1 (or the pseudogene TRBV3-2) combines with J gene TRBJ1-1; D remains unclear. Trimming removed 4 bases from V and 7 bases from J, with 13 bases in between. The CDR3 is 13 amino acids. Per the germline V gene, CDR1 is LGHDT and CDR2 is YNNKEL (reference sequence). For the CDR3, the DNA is TGTGCCAGCAGCCGAGTACGGGAGAGTGAAGCTTTCTTT. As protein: CASSRVRESEAFF.

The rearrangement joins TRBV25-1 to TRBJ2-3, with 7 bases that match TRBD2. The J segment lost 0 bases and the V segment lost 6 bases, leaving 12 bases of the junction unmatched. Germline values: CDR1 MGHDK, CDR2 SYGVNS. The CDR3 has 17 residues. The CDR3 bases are TGTGCCAGCAGCCTGCCTTGGCTAGCGGACAGCACAGATACGCAGTATTTT. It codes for CASSLPWLADSTDTQYF.

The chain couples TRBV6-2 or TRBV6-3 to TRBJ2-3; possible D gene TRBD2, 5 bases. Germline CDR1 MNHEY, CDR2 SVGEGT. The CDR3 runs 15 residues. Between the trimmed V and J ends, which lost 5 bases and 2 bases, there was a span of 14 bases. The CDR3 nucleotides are TGTGCCAGCAGTACGGGGTGGGAATACACAGATACGCAGTATTTT. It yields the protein CASSTGWEYTDTQYF.

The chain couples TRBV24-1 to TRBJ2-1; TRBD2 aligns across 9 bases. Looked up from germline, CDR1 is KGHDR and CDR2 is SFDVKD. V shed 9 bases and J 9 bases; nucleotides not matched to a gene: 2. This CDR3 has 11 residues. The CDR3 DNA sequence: TGTGCCACCGGGACTAGCATTGAGCAGTTCTTC. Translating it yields CATGTSIEQFF.

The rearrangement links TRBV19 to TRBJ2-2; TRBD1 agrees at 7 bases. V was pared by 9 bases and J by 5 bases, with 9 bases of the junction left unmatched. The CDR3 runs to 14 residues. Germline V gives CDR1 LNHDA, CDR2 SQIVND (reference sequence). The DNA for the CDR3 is TGTGCCAGCTTCGACAGGGAATGGACCGGGGAGCTGTTTTTT. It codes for CASFDREWTGELFF.

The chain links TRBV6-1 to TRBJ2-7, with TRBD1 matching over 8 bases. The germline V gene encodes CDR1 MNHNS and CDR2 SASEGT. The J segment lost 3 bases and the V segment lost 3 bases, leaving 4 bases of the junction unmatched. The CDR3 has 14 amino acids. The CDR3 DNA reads TGTGCCAGCAGTGACGGGACAGGTTTCTACGAGCAGTACTTC. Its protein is CASSDGTGFYEQYF.

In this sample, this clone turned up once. The CDR3 sequence is CASSTTSYNEQFF. The CDR3 region has the DNA TGTGCCAGCAGTACGACATCCTACAATGAGCAGTTCTTC. This chain connects TRBV27 to TRBJ2-1; D remains ambiguous. CDR1 is MNHEY, CDR2 SMNVEV, per germline (reference sequence). This CDR3 comprises 13 residues. V dropped 5 bases and J dropped 1 base, with 6 bases sitting between them.

The CDR3 DNA sequence: TGTGCCAGCAGCGTAAACGGCCAAGAGACCCAGTACTTC. Its translation: CASSVNGQETQYF. The chain employs TRBV9 and TRBJ2-5; D unclear. CDR3 length equals 13 residues. V was trimmed by 1 base and J by 1 base, leaving 5 bases between them. Germline assignment: CDR1 SGDLS and CDR2 YYNGEE.

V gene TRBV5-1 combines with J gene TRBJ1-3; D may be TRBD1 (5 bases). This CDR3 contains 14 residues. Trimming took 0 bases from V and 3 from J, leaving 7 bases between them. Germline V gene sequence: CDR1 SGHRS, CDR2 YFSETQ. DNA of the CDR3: TGCGCCAGCAGCTTGGGGCAGGGTGGAAACACCATATATTTT. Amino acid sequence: CASSLGQGGNTIYF.

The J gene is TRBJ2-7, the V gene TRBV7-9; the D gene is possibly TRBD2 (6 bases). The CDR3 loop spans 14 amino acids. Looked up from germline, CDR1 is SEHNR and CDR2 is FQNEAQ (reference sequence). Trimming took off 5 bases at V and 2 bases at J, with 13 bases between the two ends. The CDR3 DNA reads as TGTGCCAGCAGCGAAGGGACTGCCCCCTACGAGCAGTACTTC. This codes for CASSEGTAPYEQYF.

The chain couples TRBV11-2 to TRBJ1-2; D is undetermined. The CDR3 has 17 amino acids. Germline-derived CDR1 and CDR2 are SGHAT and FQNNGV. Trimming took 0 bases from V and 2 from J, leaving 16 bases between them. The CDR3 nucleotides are TGTGCCAGCAGCTTAGATCGTGTACGGTCGTTAAACTATGGCTACACCTTC. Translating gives CASSLDRVRSLNYGYTF.

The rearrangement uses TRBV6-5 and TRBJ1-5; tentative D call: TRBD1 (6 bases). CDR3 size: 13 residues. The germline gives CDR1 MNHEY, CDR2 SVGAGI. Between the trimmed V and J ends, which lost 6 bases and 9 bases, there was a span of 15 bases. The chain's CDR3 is CASSRRGRGPQHF. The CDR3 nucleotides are TGTGCCAGCAGCCGCAGGGGTAGGGGGCCCCAGCATTTT.

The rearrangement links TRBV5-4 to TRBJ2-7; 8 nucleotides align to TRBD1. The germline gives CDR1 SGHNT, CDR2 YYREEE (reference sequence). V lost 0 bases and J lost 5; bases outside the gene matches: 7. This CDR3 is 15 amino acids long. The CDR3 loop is CASSLVQGADNEQYF. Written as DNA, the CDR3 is TGTGCCAGCAGCTTGGTGCAGGGGGCAGACAACGAGCAGTACTTC.